Listed here are 20 T cell receptor beta chains from one sample, sequenced in a study of CXCR3-negative and CXCR3-positive naive CD8 T cells. Overall study findings and caveats: TRB CDR3s of CXCR3-positive naive cells were more hydrophobic than those of CXCR3-negative naive cells.

UMI-labeled 5' RACE yielded the TRB cDNA libraries. TCRdb re-analyzed the 5' RACE reads; it lists each CDR3 protein once, without DNA. The repertoire table contains around 130,000 distinct CDR3 sequences. The antigens of these receptors remain unknown. Sequenced input: naive CXCR3+ CD8+ T cells from blood. Subset reported: CD45RO-CCR7+CD27+CD95- naive CD8+ T cells expressing CXCR3 (TNR3+). The receptor set was obtained from a human donor in good health. Some clones in this sample may be carry-over from other donors' samples.

The chain has TRBV25-1 and TRBJ1-2. The CDR3 is 11 amino acids. The germline V gene encodes CDR1 MGHDK and CDR2 SYGVNS. CDR3 amino acids: CASSESQGYTF.

This sequence joins TRBV7-6 and TRBJ2-1; the TCRdb D gene call, TRBD2, has no DNA to confirm it. This CDR3 spans 19 amino acids. Germline CDR1 SGHVS, CDR2 FNYEAQ. The CDR3 sequence: CASSSRGASGDLSYNEQFF.

The V call is TRBV25-1, the J call TRBJ1-1; lacking DNA, the TRBD1 call made by TCRdb goes unchecked. There are 13 residues in the CDR3. Germline CDR1 reads MGHDK; CDR2 reads SYGVNS. CDR3 protein: CASTQGGNTEAFF.

The J gene is TRBJ2-1, the V gene TRBV3-1; TCRdb proposes TRBD2, but this gene call is untestable without DNA. The CDR3 spans 17 residues. Germline values: CDR1 LGHDT, CDR2 YNNKEL (reference sequence). The CDR3 spells CASSQDGGLAGFYEQFF.

The chain carries TRBV7-9 and TRBJ2-5; TCRdb proposes TRBD2, but this gene call is untestable without DNA. Germline V CDR1 and CDR2: SEHNR, FQNEAQ (reference sequence). This CDR3 region has 15 residues. The CDR3 here is CASSSGLAGIETQYF.

The chain couples TRBV10-2 to TRBJ2-7. Germline CDR1 reads WSHSY; CDR2 reads SAAADI. The CDR3 totals 12 residues. This CDR3 is CASSQGSHEQYF.

The rearrangement links TRBV5-6 to TRBJ1-2; TCRdb lists TRBD1, though no DNA is available to test this call. Germline-derived CDR1 and CDR2 are SGHDT and YYEEEE. The CDR3 length is 15 residues. CDR3: CASSLATGGIYGYTF.

This chain joins TRBV4-2 and TRBJ1-6. Per germline, CDR1 LGHNA and CDR2 YNFKEQ. The CDR3 totals 17 residues. The CDR3 region is CASSQEFMGTSNSPLHF.

The chain links TRBV11-1 to TRBJ2-3; TCRdb indicates TRBD1, and absent DNA this call remains unverified. This CDR3 contains 16 residues. CDR1 and CDR2 (germline): SGHAT, FQDESV (reference sequence). The CDR3 region is CASSSRTGGFTDTQYF.

The chain carries TRBV7-9 and TRBJ2-5; the TRBD2 assignment by TCRdb is unverifiable without DNA. Looked up from germline, CDR1 is SEHNR and CDR2 is FQNEAQ (reference sequence). The CDR3 has 18 residues. The CDR3 sequence: CASSLWGTSGTHGETQYF.

V and J are TRBV7-9 and TRBJ2-3; TCRdb's assignment of TRBD1 cannot be checked, as there is no DNA. There are 16 residues in the CDR3. The germline CDR1 and CDR2 sequences are SEHNR and FQNEAQ (reference sequence). The CDR3 region is CASSDSSGGLTDTQYF.

This sequence joins TRBV15 and TRBJ2-3. The CDR3 loop spans 14 amino acids. CDR1 LNHNV and CDR2 YYDKDF come from the germline V gene (reference sequence). This CDR3 reads CATRTDGRTDTQYF. Full variable domain (rest looked up from reference TRBV15 and TRBJ2-3): DAMVIQNPRYQVTQFGKPVTLSCSQTLNHNVMYWYQQKSSQAPKLLFHYYDKDFNNEADTPDNFQSRRPNTSFCFLDIRSPGLGDTAMYLCATRTDGRTDTQYFGPGTRLTVL.

The chain is built from TRBV7-9 and TRBJ1-5. CDR1 SEHNR and CDR2 FQNEAQ come from the germline V gene (reference sequence). CDR3 length: 13 amino acids. CDR3 residues: CASSFNYGQPQHF.

The CDR3 protein is CATSRDNLGKYNEQFF. The chain has TRBV15 and TRBJ2-1. CDR3 size: 16 residues. The germline V gene has CDR1 LNHNV and CDR2 YYDKDF (reference sequence).

The chain couples TRBV5-1 to TRBJ1-1; TCRdb gives TRBD1 as the D gene, but with no DNA this cannot be confirmed. The CDR3 has 14 amino acids. Germline CDR1 reads SGHRS; CDR2 reads YFSETQ. This CDR3 reads CASSWVDRGTEAFF.

This chain joins TRBV11-3 and TRBJ2-7; TCRdb calls TRBD1, which cannot be checked without DNA. This CDR3 spans 13 amino acids. The germline V gene has CDR1 SGHNT and CDR2 YENEEA. The CDR3: CASSFAGDYEQYF. Complete variable domain (other parts from reference TRBV11-3 and TRBJ2-7): EAGVVQSPRYKIIEKKQPVAFWCNPISGHNTLYWYLQNLGQGPELLIRYENEEAVDDSQLPKDRFSAERLKGVDSTLKIQPAELGDSAVYLCASSFAGDYEQYFGPGTRLTVT.

This chain connects TRBV19 to TRBJ2-1. Germline V gene data show CDR1 as LNHDA and CDR2 as SQIVND (reference sequence). The CDR3 is 11 residues long. The CDR3 loop reads CASGRGNEQFF.

The CDR3 protein is CASSQDPLSAYEQYF. The chain employs TRBV4-2 and TRBJ2-7. CDR3 size: 15 residues. Germline V gives CDR1 LGHNA, CDR2 YNFKEQ.

The rearrangement joins TRBV7-9 to TRBJ2-7; absent DNA, TCRdb's TRBD1 call cannot be checked. The CDR3 has 14 residues. Germline loops: CDR1 SEHNR, CDR2 FQNEAQ (reference sequence). The CDR3 sequence: CASSLQGRSYEQYF.

The chain couples TRBV12-3 or TRBV12-4 to TRBJ2-5; TCRdb lists TRBD2, though no DNA is available to test this call. This CDR3 has 18 amino acids. The CDR3: CASSPGGLAGVSQETQYF.